Shown below are 29 T cell receptor beta chains from a single sample sequenced in a study of blood T cell repertoires in COVID-19 (dated by TCRdb to between 2020 and 2021). Preparation of the library involved the immunoSEQ multiplex PCR assay. As stored in TCRdb, this immuneACCESS dataset retains in-frame rearrangements with V and J assigned. A fraction of the clones does not appear; measured against another copy, unresolved V genes explain less than half of the discrepancy, and the remainder lacks a known reason. The table for this sample lists under 55,000 clones; about 88% of them were counted only once. The ten largest clones represent about 3.9% of the sample. Sequenced material: peripheral blood. The receptors here all came from a human donor in a cohort sampled during active COVID-19.

V usage is TRBV7-3 and J usage is TRBJ1-2, with 8 bases fitting TRBD1. From germline, CDR1 is SGHTA and CDR2 FQGTGA. The CDR3 totals 13 residues. With 5 bases clipped from V and 4 bases from J, the junction kept 3 bases outside the gene matches. The CDR3, as DNA: TGTGCCAGCAGCCCCGACAGGGGCTATGGCTACACCTTC. This encodes CASSPDRGYGYTF.

This sequence joins TRBV4-1 and TRBJ1-5; unclear D gene. Trimming took 0 bases from V and 7 from J, leaving 16 bases between them. The CDR3 totals 16 residues. Germline assignment: CDR1 MGHRA and CDR2 YSYEKL. The CDR3 sequence: CASSQDHGLWRQPQHF. In nucleotides, the CDR3 is TGCGCCAGCAGCCAAGATCACGGGCTCTGGAGGCAGCCCCAGCATTTT.

This chain connects TRBV10-1 to TRBJ2-2; 11 nucleotides align to TRBD2. Germline V gene lookup returns CDR1 WNHNN and CDR2 SYGVQD (reference sequence). V lost 3 bases to trimming and J lost 5 bases; unmatched junction nucleotides: 5. This CDR3 has 16 amino acids. The CDR3 loop reads CASSDTSGRRTGELFF. The CDR3 DNA is TGCGCCAGCAGTGACACTAGCGGGAGACGGACCGGGGAGCTGTTTTTT.

The rearrangement joins TRBV18 to TRBJ1-6, with 7 bases lining up with TRBD1. There are 13 residues in the CDR3. Germline CDR1 KGHSH, CDR2 LQKENI. The V segment lost 5 bases and the J segment 5 bases; nucleotides outside the gene matches: 0. For the CDR3, the DNA is TGTGCCAGCTCAGGACAGGATAATTCACCCCTCCACTTT. Its translation is CASSGQDNSPLHF. The full variable domain, its missing parts supplied by reference TRBV18 and TRBJ1-6, is NAGVMQNPRHLVRRRGQEARLRCSPMKGHSHVYWYRQLPEEGLKFMVYLQKENIIDESGMPKERFSAEFPKEGPSILRIQQVVRGDSAAYFCASSGQDNSPLHFGNGTRLTVT.

The gene calls are TRBV18 and TRBJ2-6, with D perhaps TRBD1 (6 bases). The CDR3 has 18 residues. Trimming stripped 6 bases from V and 2 bases from J, with 20 bases between. The germline gives CDR1 KGHSH, CDR2 LQKENI. CDR3 sequence reads: CASSPRQAASTGANVLTF. The DNA for the CDR3 is TGTGCCAGCTCGCCTAGACAGGCCGCCTCTACTGGGGCCAACGTCCTGACTTTC.

This chain uses TRBV14 with TRBJ2-7; the D gene is possibly TRBD2 (6 bases). Germline-derived CDR1 and CDR2 are SGHDN and FVKESK. CDR3 size: 16 residues. Trimming pared 4 bases from V and 2 bases from J, leaving 18 bases between. As DNA, the CDR3 is TGTGCCAGCAGCCGATGGACTGGGAGGATCGCCTACGAGCAGTACGTC. Translating gives CASSRWTGRIAYEQYV.

V gene TRBV11-2 combines with J gene TRBJ2-7, with 8 bases fitting TRBD1. Trimming took 3 bases from V and 2 from J; bases not matched to a gene: 9. The CDR3 is 16 residues long. Looked up from germline, CDR1 is SGHAT and CDR2 is FQNNGV. The CDR3 nucleotides read TGTGCCAGCAGCTTTCAGGCGGACAGGGCCACCTACGAGCAGTACTTC. It specifies CASSFQADRATYEQYF.

V gene TRBV11-2 combines with J gene TRBJ2-1; 9 bases match TRBD2. This CDR3 is built from 16 residues. The J segment lost 1 base and the V segment lost 2 bases, leaving 3 bases of the junction unmatched. Germline V gene lookup returns CDR1 SGHAT and CDR2 FQNNGV. Here the CDR3 reads CASSLSSGSSYNEQFF. In DNA form, the CDR3 reads TGTGCCAGCAGCTTAAGTAGCGGGAGTTCCTACAATGAGCAGTTCTTC.

This clone was counted a single time. This chain uses TRBV18 with TRBJ2-7; D uncertain. This CDR3 comprises 12 residues. Germline assignment: CDR1 KGHSH and CDR2 LQKENI. V lost 3 bases and J 3 bases, leaving 6 bases between the germline ends. In nucleotides, the CDR3 is TGTGCCAGCTCACCCTCTATCTACGAGCAGTACTTC. Protein: CASSPSIYEQYF.

The V gene is TRBV28, the J gene TRBJ2-5, with TRBD2 as a possible D gene (6 bases). V was trimmed by 1 base and J by 6 bases, leaving 9 bases between them. The CDR3 sequence is 13 residues long. Germline loops: CDR1 MDHEN, CDR2 SYDVKM. The CDR3 is CASSLSGSKTQYF. The CDR3 bases are TGTGCCAGCAGTTTATCCGGGAGTAAGACCCAGTACTTC.

In this sample, this clone turned up once. The rearrangement uses TRBV28 and TRBJ2-3; a possible D gene is TRBD2 (6 bases). V shed 3 bases and J shed 2 bases, with 12 bases lying between them. CDR1 MDHEN and CDR2 SYDVKM come from the germline V gene. The CDR3 length is 15 residues. Here the CDR3 reads CASSFSGVNTDTQYF. CDR3 nucleotide sequence: TGTGCCAGCAGTTTCTCGGGAGTCAACACAGATACGCAGTATTTT.

The chain joins TRBV1 to TRBJ1-1; the table's D gene call, TRBD1, was not cross checked with the DNA. TRBV1 is designated a pseudogene. The CDR3 is made up of 15 amino acids. The CDR3 coding sequence is TGCACCAGCAGCCAAGATAAAGGACAGTACACTGAAGCTTTCTTT. It specifies CTSSQDKGQYTEAFF.

This clone was observed a handful of times. The V gene is TRBV19, the J gene TRBJ2-7, with 7 positions matching TRBD1. Looked up from germline, CDR1 is LNHDA and CDR2 is SQIVND (reference sequence). The V and J ends lost 5 bases and 6 bases, in that order; junction bases with no gene match: 7. The CDR3 is made up of 13 amino acids. CDR3 nucleotide sequence: TGTGCCAGTAGTCGACAGGGTTCGGGCGAGCAGTACTTC. Translation gives CASSRQGSGEQYF.

This sequence joins TRBV12-5 and TRBJ2-5; TRBD2 agrees at 13 bases. The trim removed 6 bases at V and 3 bases at J, leaving 4 bases unmatched. Germline CDR1 and CDR2: LGHNT and FRNRAP. The CDR3 is 15 amino acids. CDR3 loop: CASGRGTSGKETQYF. Written as DNA, the CDR3 is TGTGCTAGTGGCCGGGGGACTAGCGGGAAAGAGACCCAGTACTTC.

This clone has only one observation. The rearrangement uses TRBV30 and TRBJ1-5; D is perhaps TRBD1 (5 bases). CDR1 is GTSNPN and CDR2 is SVGIG in the germline V gene (reference sequence). The CDR3 has 15 residues. Trimming left V 0 bases short and J 1 base short, with 10 bases between. The CDR3 here is CAWSVAGGSNQPQHF. Here the CDR3 DNA reads TGTGCCTGGAGTGTTGCCGGGGGAAGCAATCAGCCCCAGCATTTT.

The chain joins TRBV11-3 to TRBJ1-1; 7 bases align to TRBD1. The CDR3 length is 13 residues. From germline, CDR1 is SGHNT and CDR2 YENEEA. V was clipped by 5 bases and J by 4 bases; unmatched bases: 4. CDR3 sequence: CASSPGQATEAFF. The CDR3 DNA reads TGTGCCAGCAGCCCCGGACAGGCCACTGAAGCTTTCTTT.

This chain joins TRBV9 and TRBJ2-7; 9 bases map to TRBD2. Per germline, CDR1 SGDLS and CDR2 YYNGEE. The V gene end was trimmed by 5 bases and the J gene end by 2 bases; junction bases not matched to a gene: 11. The CDR3 has 16 residues. The CDR3 region is CASSSTSSGNPYEQYF. The CDR3 bases are TGTGCCAGCAGTTCTACCTCTAGCGGGAACCCCTACGAGCAGTACTTC.

This chain joins TRBV4-1 and TRBJ1-5; the match to TRBD1 covers 7 bases. After removal of 4 bases from V and 4 bases from J, the junction contained 7 bases not matched to a gene. This CDR3 contains 15 residues. Germline V gene lookup returns CDR1 MGHRA and CDR2 YSYEKL. DNA for the CDR3: TGCGCCAGCAGCCTAGGAGACAGGGCAAATCAGCCCCAGCATTTT. Protein: CASSLGDRANQPQHF.

The rearrangement uses TRBV6-6 and TRBJ2-3; TRBD2 aligns across 10 bases. The ends lost 6 bases at V and 1 base at J; junction bases unmatched: 7. Per germline, CDR1 MNHNY and CDR2 SVGAGI (reference sequence). The length of the CDR3 is 16 residues. CDR3 in DNA: TGTGCCAGCAGCGACTGGCTAGCGGGGGGCACAGATACGCAGTATTTT. Translated: CASSDWLAGGTDTQYF.

The CDR3 sequence is CASSIVALAGYTGELFF. The CDR3 DNA sequence: TGTGCCAGTAGTATAGTAGCACTAGCGGGATACACCGGGGAGCTGTTTTTT. This chain connects TRBV19 to TRBJ2-2, with 10 bases lining up with TRBD2. The J segment lost 3 bases and the V segment lost 1 base, leaving 5 bases of the junction unmatched. Germline V lookup: CDR1 LNHDA, CDR2 SQIVND (reference sequence). The CDR3 is 17 residues long.

This chain joins TRBV27 and TRBJ1-1, with a possible D match to TRBD1 (6 bases). CDR1 is MNHEY and CDR2 is SMNVEV in the germline V gene (reference sequence). Trimming took off 5 bases at V and 5 bases at J, with 18 bases between the two ends. The CDR3 sequence is 15 residues long. CDR3 sequence: CASSPLGGARTEAFF. CDR3 in DNA: TGTGCCAGCAGTCCCCTGGGGGGGGCGAGGACTGAAGCTTTCTTT.

V usage is TRBV7-7 and J usage is TRBJ2-7; maybe TRBD2 (6 bases). This CDR3 spans 16 amino acids. Germline CDR1 and CDR2: SSHAT and FNYEAQ (reference sequence). The CDR3 protein is CAKPNSGPTSYYEQYV. As DNA, the CDR3 is TGTGCTAAACCAAATAGCGGTCCCACTTCCTACTACGAGCAGTACGTC.

The chain recombines TRBV5-6 with TRBJ2-7; D perhaps matches TRBD2 (7 bases). The CDR3 covers 13 residues. V lost 1 base to trimming and J lost 6 bases, with 11 bases between them. Germline CDR1 reads SGHDT; CDR2 reads YYEEEE. The CDR3 sequence is CASSLRGAAEQYF. DNA of the CDR3: TGTGCCAGCAGCTTGCGGGGGGCGGCCGAGCAGTACTTC.

The chain is built from TRBV11-1 and TRBJ2-7, with D possibly matching TRBD2 (5 bases). Germline assignment: CDR1 SGHAT and CDR2 FQDESV (reference sequence). V lost 3 bases to trimming and J lost 1 base, with 13 bases between them. This CDR3 has 15 residues. DNA of the CDR3: TGTGCCAGCAGCTTTAACTCCGGGGAATCCTACGAGCAGTACTTC. This encodes CASSFNSGESYEQYF. Complete variable domain (other parts from reference TRBV11-1 and TRBJ2-7): EAEVAQSPRYKITEKSQAVAFWCDPISGHATLYWYRQILGQGPELLVQFQDESVVDDSQLPKDRFSAERLKGVDSTLKIQPAELGDSAMYLCASSFNSGESYEQYFGPGTRLTVT.

The V and J genes are TRBV4-2 and TRBJ2-1, with a weak D call TRBD1 (6 bases). The CDR3 runs 17 residues. Trimming shortened V by 1 base and J by 0 bases, and 13 bases separated the two germline ends. Germline CDR1 LGHNA, CDR2 YNFKEQ. The CDR3 bases are TGTGCCAGCAGCCAAGTCGAGGGACACAGCTCCTACAATGAGCAGTTCTTC. It specifies CASSQVEGHSSYNEQFF.

This clone was detected once. The rearrangement joins TRBV28 to TRBJ2-7, with D unclear. Germline CDR1 and CDR2: MDHEN and SYDVKM. There are 11 residues in the CDR3. The germline V and J ends were trimmed by 6 bases and 4 bases, with 7 bases remaining between them. The CDR3 reads CASSSLYEQYF. The DNA of the CDR3 is TGTGCCAGCAGCTCTCTGTACGAGCAGTACTTC.

The rearrangement uses TRBV6-1 and TRBJ2-5, with TRBD2 matching 10 bases. After removal of 1 base from V and 2 bases from J, the junction contained 1 base not matched to a gene. Germline CDR1 MNHNS, CDR2 SASEGT. The CDR3 runs to 15 residues. Written as DNA, the CDR3 is TGTGCCAGCAGTGAAGAAGCGGGAGGGCAAGAGACCCAGTACTTC. The encoded protein is CASSEEAGGQETQYF.

This sequence joins TRBV18 and TRBJ2-3; 8 nucleotides align to TRBD1. Germline V gene sequence: CDR1 KGHSH, CDR2 LQKENI. Trimming at V came to 3 bases and at J to 4 bases, leaving 3 bases not matched to a gene. The length of the CDR3 is 14 residues. The CDR3 loop reads CASSPGQAADTQYF. In nucleotides, the CDR3 is TGTGCCAGCTCACCGGGACAGGCGGCAGATACGCAGTATTTT.

This clone appeared a single time. CDR3 sequence (DNA): TGTGCCAGTAGTTCTCCGGGACTAGCGGGAGCCGGGGAGCTGTTTTTT. Translated: CASSSPGLAGAGELFF. This chain connects TRBV19 to TRBJ2-2; 14 bases match TRBD2. Trimming took 5 bases from V and 6 from J; bases not matched to a gene: 5. Germline-derived CDR1 and CDR2 are LNHDA and SQIVND (reference sequence). This CDR3 is 16 amino acids long. Full variable domain (missing parts from reference TRBV19 and TRBJ2-2): DGGITQSPKYLFRKEGQNVTLSCEQNLNHDAMYWYRQDPGQGLRLIYYSQIVNDFQKGDIAEGYSVSREKKESFPLTVTSAQKNPTAFYLCASSSPGLAGAGELFFGEGSRLTVL.